A selection of T cell receptor beta chains follows, all from one sample in a study of spatial heterogeneity in lung cancer. A single record per CDR3 protein comes from TCRdb applying MiXCR to the 5' RACE reads. The data contain about 47,000 distinct CDR3 sequences, less than 9% of them singletons. Sequences were derived from PBMCs, sampled at follow-up. Receptors originate from a female donor with early-stage non-small cell lung cancer. The CDR3 runs from the conserved cysteine through the conserved F or W. The order of the fields is V gene, J gene, D gene, clone size, CDR3 DNA, CDR3 protein. D genes are given only for firm matches. Size is omitted from some rows. Given values are once, few, many or a class for expanded clones.

V: TRBV5-1; J: TRBJ2-2; D: .; size: many; DNA: TGCGCCAGCAGCTTTGGGCAGCCTCACACCGGGGAGCTGTTTTTT; CDR3: CASSFGQPHTGELFF
V: TRBV7-7; J: TRBJ2-5; D: TRBD2; size: .; DNA: TGTGCTAGCACCCCAACGGGGGGGAGAGAGACCCAGTACTTC; CDR3: CASTPTGGRETQYF
V: TRBV7-8; J: TRBJ1-2; D: .; size: .; DNA: TGTGCCAGCAGCCCCCTCGTTCTAACCGCTGGCTACACCTTC; CDR3: CASSPLVLTAGYTF
V: TRBV5-1; J: TRBJ2-1; D: .; size: many; DNA: TGCGCCAGCAGCCTGGGGGCAGTCGGGAATGAGCAGTTCTTC; CDR3: CASSLGAVGNEQFF
V: TRBV5-6; J: TRBJ1-2; D: .; size: many; DNA: TGTGCCAGCAGCTTGAATTGGGGACTACCAAGCTACACCTTC; CDR3: CASSLNWGLPSYTF
V: TRBV20-1; J: TRBJ1-1; D: .; size: many; DNA: TGCAGTGCTCATCTACACAGGGACACTGAAGCTTTCTTT; CDR3: CSAHLHRDTEAFF
V: TRBV18; J: TRBJ1-5; D: TRBD1; size: many; DNA: TGTGCCAGCTCACCACAGGGGGCGAACAATCAGCCCCAGCATTTT; CDR3: CASSPQGANNQPQHF
V: TRBV4-3; J: TRBJ1-2; D: .; size: many; DNA: TGCGCCAGCAGCCAAGGGCCCTCGGGAACCGGCTATGGCTACACCTTC; CDR3: CASSQGPSGTGYGYTF
V: TRBV3-1; J: TRBJ2-5; D: .; size: .; DNA: TGTGCCAGCAGCCACGGGGACATCACGTTGGAGACCCAGTACTTC; CDR3: CASSHGDITLETQYF
V: TRBV9; J: TRBJ1-4; D: .; size: many; DNA: TGTGCCAGCAGCGTAGACACTCAGGGGGAAAAACTGTTTTTT; CDR3: CASSVDTQGEKLFF
V: TRBV5-1; J: TRBJ2-5; D: TRBD1; size: many; DNA: TGCGCCAGCAGCCGCAGCCGACAGGGGAGGGAGACCCAGTACTTC; CDR3: CASSRSRQGRETQYF
V: TRBV10-3; J: TRBJ2-3; D: .; size: many; DNA: TGTGCCATCTCGGCGCCAGGGGCACAGGATACGCAGTATTTT; CDR3: CAISAPGAQDTQYF
V: TRBV7-2; J: TRBJ2-5; D: .; size: .; DNA: TGTGCCAGCAGCTTAATAGAGACCCAGTACTTC; CDR3: CASSLIETQYF
V: TRBV19; J: TRBJ1-1; D: .; size: few; DNA: TGTGCCAGTAGTATACGGGGGCGAGGAGTGGACACTGAAGCTTTCTTT; CDR3: CASSIRGRGVDTEAFF
V: TRBV19; J: TRBJ2-7; D: TRBD2; size: many; DNA: TGTGCCAGTAGGCTAGCGGACTCCTACGAGCAGTACTTC; CDR3: CASRLADSYEQYF
V: TRBV12-3/TRBV12-4; J: TRBJ1-5; D: .; size: few; DNA: .; CDR3: CASSSSTGGDQPQHF
V: TRBV12-3/TRBV12-4; J: TRBJ2-5; D: .; size: many; DNA: TGTGCCAGCAGTTTACCGAGGGGGACCCAGTACTTC; CDR3: CASSLPRGTQYF
V: TRBV6-5; J: TRBJ2-1; D: .; size: many; DNA: TGTGCCAGCAGCCCGAGTCCTAACAATGAGCAGTTCTTC; CDR3: CASSPSPNNEQFF
V: TRBV11-2; J: TRBJ2-7; D: .; size: few; DNA: TGTGCCAGCAGCCAGTACCGGGACTCGTCCTACGAGCAGTACTTC; CDR3: CASSQYRDSSYEQYF
V: TRBV11-3; J: TRBJ2-7; D: .; size: many; DNA: TGTGCCAGCAGCTCGCACGCGGGCTACGAGCAGTACTTC; CDR3: CASSSHAGYEQYF
V: TRBV7-2; J: TRBJ1-2; D: TRBD1; size: many; DNA: TGTGCCAGCAGCTCACCCGGACAGGGGGTTGACGGCTACACCTTC; CDR3: CASSSPGQGVDGYTF
V: TRBV28; J: TRBJ1-1; D: .; size: .; DNA: TGTGCCAGCAGTTTATTTGGCCAGGGCCCTGAAGCTTTCTTT; CDR3: CASSLFGQGPEAFF
V: TRBV20-1; J: TRBJ1-2; D: .; size: .; DNA: TGCAGTGCTTCCAGGGCAGCTAACTATGGCTACACCTTC; CDR3: CSASRAANYGYTF
V: TRBV18; J: TRBJ2-3; D: .; size: few; DNA: TGTGCCAGCTCACCCCCCCAGGGATTCACCACAGATACGCAGTATTTT; CDR3: CASSPPQGFTTDTQYF
V: TRBV20-1; J: TRBJ1-5; D: .; size: many; DNA: TGCAGTGCCCCGGGGTTAGGAAATCAGCCCCAGCATTTT; CDR3: CSAPGLGNQPQHF
V: TRBV7-6; J: TRBJ2-7; D: .; size: .; DNA: TGTGCCAGCAGCCAGCGCTCGGACCAGAACTACGAGCAGTACTTC; CDR3: CASSQRSDQNYEQYF
V: TRBV29-1; J: TRBJ2-1; D: TRBD2; size: many; DNA: TGCAGCGTTGTCAAATCTAGCGGGGGGGATGAGCAGTTCTTC; CDR3: CSVVKSSGGDEQFF
V: TRBV5-6; J: TRBJ1-3; D: TRBD1; size: many; DNA: TGTGCCAGCAGCCGCGACAGGGGCTCTGGAAACACCATATATTTT; CDR3: CASSRDRGSGNTIYF
V: TRBV27; J: TRBJ1-2; D: .; size: .; DNA: TGTGCCAGCACCGCCTGGGGGGCAGGTGATGGCTACACCTTC; CDR3: CASTAWGAGDGYTF
V: TRBV14; J: TRBJ2-2; D: .; size: few; DNA: TGTGCCAGCAGCCAAGTTTTTGGCGGGGAGCTGTTTTTT; CDR3: CASSQVFGGELFF
V: TRBV18; J: TRBJ1-1; D: TRBD1; size: .; DNA: TGTGCCAGCTCACCCATGACAGGGGCGAACACTGAAGCTTTCTTT; CDR3: CASSPMTGANTEAFF
V: TRBV4-1; J: TRBJ2-5; D: .; size: few; DNA: TGCGCCAGCAGCCCAAGATCCTCCGGGGTCCTCCAAGAGACCCAGTACTTC; CDR3: CASSPRSSGVLQETQYF
V: TRBV9; J: TRBJ2-5; D: TRBD2; size: many; DNA: TGTGCCAGCAGCGCTAGCGGGACCCGACGGGAGACCCAGTACTTC; CDR3: CASSASGTRRETQYF
V: TRBV28; J: TRBJ2-7; D: .; size: many; DNA: TGTGCCAGCACCCACAGCTACGAGCAGTACTTC; CDR3: CASTHSYEQYF
V: TRBV5-1; J: TRBJ1-4; D: .; size: many; DNA: TGCGCCAGCAGGGTAGGGGGAAATGAAAAACTGTTTTTT; CDR3: CASRVGGNEKLFF
V: TRBV28; J: TRBJ1-1; D: .; size: .; DNA: TGTGCCAGCAGTTTATCGGGGGGTCTGACTGAAGCTTTCTTT; CDR3: CASSLSGGLTEAFF
V: TRBV6-5; J: TRBJ2-3; D: .; size: few; DNA: TGTGCCAGCAGCCCCGGGCTAGAGACGCAGTATTTT; CDR3: CASSPGLETQYF